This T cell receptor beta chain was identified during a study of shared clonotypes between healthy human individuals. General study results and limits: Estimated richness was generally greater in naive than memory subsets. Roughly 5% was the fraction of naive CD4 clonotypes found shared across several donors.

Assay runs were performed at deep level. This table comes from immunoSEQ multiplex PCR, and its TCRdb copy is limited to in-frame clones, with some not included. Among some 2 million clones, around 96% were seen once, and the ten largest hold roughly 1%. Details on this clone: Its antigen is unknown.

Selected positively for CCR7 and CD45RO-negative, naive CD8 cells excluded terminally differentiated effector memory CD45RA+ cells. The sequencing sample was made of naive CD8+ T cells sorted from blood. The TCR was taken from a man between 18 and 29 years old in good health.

The CDR3 loop is CASSPPRGDTEAFF. CDR3 nucleotides: TGCGCCAGCAGCCCGCCCCGGGGGGACACTGAAGCTTTCTTT. This chain links TRBV5-1 with TRBJ1-1, with D possibly being TRBD1 (5 bases). Germline V gene lookup returns CDR1 SGHRS and CDR2 YFSETQ. This CDR3 spans 14 amino acids. V was pared by 4 bases and J by 3 bases, with 13 bases between.